This record looks at one TCR beta chain sequence and its context. This clone appeared a single time. Its antigen is currently not known. No base-level quality is on record; no much larger clone is a single base apart. TCR beta CDR3 regions were sequenced from DNA using the immunoSEQ Assay. The original pipeline was this. To compute T cell density, TCR beta template counts were normalized to usable DNA, which was estimated by amplifying housekeeping genes. Richness was estimated using the preseqR package, with extrapolation to 400,000 templates for PBMC samples and to 120,000 templates for tissue samples. Clonality was defined as one minus Pielou's evenness. Tissue-enriched TCRs were identified through differential abundance testing performed on productive amino-acid clonotypes, with a minimum total count of 5 and an alpha of 0.1. The Jaccard Index and the Morisita Overlap Index were used to measure repertoire overlap between compartments. GLIPH clustered TCR beta CDR3s with public tetramer-defined viral CDR3s; viral motifs required at least three viral sequences plus V-gene enrichment. TCRdb obtained this table from immuneACCESS and retained in-frame rearrangements with V and J assigned. These tables miss some clones; where compared with another copy, unresolved V genes account for less than half of the shortfall, and the remainder is unexplained. V and J calls and clone size are copied from that table; D and trimming were computed from the DNA. The sample records 100,000 to 150,000 clones, about 89% of which are singletons. Clones ranked in the top ten supply 1.7% of the sample.

At diagnosis, peripheral blood, uninvolved tumor-adjacent lung and tumor were collected and stored as a combination of fresh-frozen and FFPE material. For TCR repertoire profiling, blood samples were analyzed in the form of peripheral blood mononuclear cells. Trimming leaves V shorter by 5 bases and J shorter by 8 bases, with the junction holding 20 bases beyond the gene matches. From the germline V gene (reference sequence), CDR1 is LNHNV and CDR2 is YYDKDF. Including cysteine and phenylalanine, the CDR3 has 18 amino acids. Just CDR3 DNA is preserved here, 54 bases in frame from base 1. The data originate from a study of T cells in localized non-small cell lung cancer (dated by TCRdb to about 2020). Broadly, across the study: Comparing tumors with uninvolved tumor-adjacent lungs, the study looked at the T cell repertoires of 236 patients with early-stage NSCLC. NSCLC patients had a mean age of around 61 years, and 129 were male and around 99 female. All 250 or so NSCLC patients in the cohort were treatment-naive and had localized lung tumors that were resected.

The paper as a whole reports these results and caveats: Because multi-region sequencing of the tumors was not done, intratumor heterogeneity could not be ruled out. Higher T cell density in blood was associated with longer overall survival, whereas higher clonality in adjacent lung was associated with shorter survival. Of the top 100 tumor clones, a median of 57 were detected in paired uninvolved adjacent lung; under 35 were also among that lung's top 100. Uninvolved tumor-adjacent lung showed the highest T cell clonality, higher than tumor, which suggests more focused antigenic responses in the uninvolved tumor-adjacent lung. Because the study design was exploratory, TCR variables were selected using unadjusted p-values without false-discovery rate correction.

The TCR sequence derives from an older female donor with stage I lung adenocarcinoma. The source was peripheral blood, collected before any cancer treatment. The chain was built from TRBV15 and TRBJ1-4, and TRBD1 aligns with 7 junction nucleotides. The DNA reads TGTGCCACCAGCTTGACAGGGTCAAGGGTTCGTCACGGGGAAAAACTGTTTTTT. It encodes CATSLTGSRVRHGEKLFF.